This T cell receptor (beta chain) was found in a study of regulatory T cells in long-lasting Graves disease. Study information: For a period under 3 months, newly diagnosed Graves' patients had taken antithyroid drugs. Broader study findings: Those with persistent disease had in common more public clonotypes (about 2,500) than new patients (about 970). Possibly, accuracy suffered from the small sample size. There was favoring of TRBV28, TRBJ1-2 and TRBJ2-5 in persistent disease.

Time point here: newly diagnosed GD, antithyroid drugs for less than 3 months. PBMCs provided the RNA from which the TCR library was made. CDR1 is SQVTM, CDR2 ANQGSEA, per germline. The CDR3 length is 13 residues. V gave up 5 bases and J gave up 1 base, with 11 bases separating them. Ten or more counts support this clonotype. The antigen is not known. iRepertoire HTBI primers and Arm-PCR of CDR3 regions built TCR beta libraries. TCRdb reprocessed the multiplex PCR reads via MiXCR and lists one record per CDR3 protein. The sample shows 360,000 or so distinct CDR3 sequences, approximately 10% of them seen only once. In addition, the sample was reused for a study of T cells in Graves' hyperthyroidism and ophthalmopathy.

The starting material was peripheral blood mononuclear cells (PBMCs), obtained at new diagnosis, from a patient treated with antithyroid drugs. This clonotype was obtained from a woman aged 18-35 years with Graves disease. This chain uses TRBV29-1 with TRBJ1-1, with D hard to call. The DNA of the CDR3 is TGCAGCGTTTTTTGGGGAGGGAACACTGAAGCTTTCTTT. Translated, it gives CSVFWGGNTEAFF. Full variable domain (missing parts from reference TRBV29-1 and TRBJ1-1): SAVISQKPSRDICQRGTSLTIQCQVDSQVTMMFWYRQQPGQSLTLIATANQGSEATYESGFVIDKFPISRPNLTFSTLTVSNMSPEDSSIYLCSVFWGGNTEAFFGQGTRLTVV.